This T cell receptor (beta chain) comes out of a study of T cell repertoires in cytomegalovirus infection. This CDR3 region has 16 residues. V shed 0 bases and J shed 3 bases, with 18 bases lying between them. CDR1 and CDR2 from the germline V gene are DFQATT and SNEGSKA (reference sequence). TCRdb used MiXCR to reprocess the reads, holding one entry per CDR3 protein. The data contain more than 140,000 distinct CDR3 sequences, roughly 6% of them singletons. Only a few counts were recorded for this clonotype. Its antigen is as yet unknown. Study-level results: There were HLA-C-restricted CMV-specific TCR beta clonotypes dominating the ex vivo response. Pooled public TCR beta family frequency picked out CMV carriers with the relevant HLA.

The specimen sequenced was PBMCs. The TCR comes from a human donor in good health (CMV status not recorded). Some clones in this sample may be carry-over from other donors' samples. The chain links TRBV20-1 to TRBJ2-7; D is undetermined. CDR3 sequence reads: CSARDPMSRTFYEQYF. CDR3 DNA sequence: TGCAGTGCTAGAGATCCCATGTCCAGAACGTTCTACGAGCAGTACTTC.